This T cell receptor (beta chain) is from a study of T cells in Graves' hyperthyroidism and ophthalmopathy. General study results and limits: The model's output predicted ophthalmopathy at a median of roughly 6 months prior to onset.

Uncontrolled infection, other autoimmune disease, pregnancy or lactation disqualified patients from enrolment. Diagnoses used clinical symptoms, serum thyroxine and TRAb, thyroid ultrasound and orbital computed tomography. This clonotype was observed at least ten times. Its target is unknown. TCR beta CDR3 sequences were amplified from RNA transcripts. HTBI primers drove first-round RT-PCR of the TCR CDR3. Via MiXCR, TCRdb re-called the multiplex PCR reads, giving one row per CDR3 protein. Here the sample spans some 600,000 distinct CDR3 sequences, around 42% being singletons. CDR3 length: 12 residues. Germline V gene data show CDR1 as SNHLY and CDR2 as FYNNEI. With 8 bases removed from V and 2 bases from J, the gap between germline ends came to 10 bases.

The source is a woman aged 18 to 35 with Graves' hyperthyroidism. The gene calls are TRBV2 and TRBJ2-7, with D maybe TRBD1 (6 bases). The sample comprised peripheral blood or thyroid tissue (not recorded which). CDR3 bases: TGTGCCAGCCATACAGGGACCTACGAGCAGTACTTC. Protein sequence: CASHTGTYEQYF.